This paragraph covers one TCR beta chain sequence. Its matching antigen is unknown. TCRdb re-called the reads with MiXCR, one entry per CDR3 protein. This sample has approximately 76,000 distinct CDR3 sequences; approximately 39% occur once, and the top ten carry over 85%. Looked up from germline, CDR1 is MDHEN and CDR2 is SYDVKM. Trimming removed 7 bases at V and 7 bases at J, with 11 bases between. The CDR3 extends over 12 amino acids. This specimen belongs to a study of T cell repertoires in cytomegalovirus infection. Overall study results and limits: In two of eight donors, the top clonotype was HLA-C-restricted CMV-specific.

The chain combines TRBV28 with TRBJ1-5; D is undetermined. The clonotype comes from a human donor in good health (CMV status not recorded). Some clones in this sample may be carry-over from other donors' samples. Specimen: CD8+ T cells from cultured PBMCs, collected from culture after CMV antigen stimulation. CDR3 in DNA: TGTGCCAGCAACCCCCGCGCGCAGCCCCAGCATTTT. This encodes CASNPRAQPQHF.